This TCR beta chain was captured by sequencing in a study of blood T cells in healthy people across ages. About this clonotype: Its antigen is unknown.

About 10 milliliters of peripheral blood were drawn from each donor. Primers used in a second PCR of about 7 to 11 cycles were a sample-barcoded 5' primer and a J-beta primer mix. All cDNA molecules were each tagged by a template-switch adaptor with 12 random nucleotides. TCRdb reprocessed the 5' RACE reads with MiXCR, giving one entry per CDR3 protein. Of roughly 1,300,000 distinct CDR3 sequences in the sample, around 55% were seen once. The study's findings and limits: Conclusively comparing naive with antigen-experienced cells was impossible with unsorted PBMCs.

Source material: blood. This TCR was sampled from a young man in good health.

CDR3 protein: CSVGDREPYEQYF. Written as DNA, the CDR3 is TGCAGCGTTGGGGACAGGGAACCCTACGAGCAGTACTTC. This rearrangement joins TRBV29-1 to TRBJ2-5; TRBD1 agrees at 9 bases. The assigned J gene may be wrong: the sequence end matches TRBJ2-7 better. The CDR3 runs to 13 residues. Germline values: CDR1 SQVTM, CDR2 ANQGSEA.